This T cell receptor (beta chain) was recorded in a study of T cells after yellow fever vaccination. MiXCR, run by TCRdb on the 5' RACE reads, gives a single entry per CDR3 protein. This sample carries approximately 300,000 distinct CDR3 sequences, 8.7% of them seen once, and the ten largest clones take 15% to 20%. This clonotype was observed a handful of times. Trimming removed 6 bases at V and 2 bases at J, with 11 bases between. CDR3 length: 14 residues. Looked up from germline, CDR1 is SGHRS and CDR2 is YFSETQ. The source was PBMCs, collected on the day of the first yellow fever vaccination. This TCR came from a man aged 18-30 years who received the YFV17D yellow fever vaccine. The chain carries TRBV5-1 and TRBJ2-2, with D perhaps TRBD1 (5 bases). The CDR3 protein is CASTPQGNTGELFF. The CDR3 DNA reads TGCGCCAGCACTCCCCAGGGAAACACCGGGGAGCTGTTTTTT. Full variable domain (missing parts from reference TRBV5-1 and TRBJ2-2): KAGVTQTPRYLIKTRGQQVTLSCSPISGHRSVSWYQQTPGQGLQFLFEYFSETQRNKGNFPGRFSGRQFSNSRSEMNVSTLELGDSALYLCASTPQGNTGELFFGEGSRLTVL.